This TCR beta chain was found in a study of radiation and T cells in renal cell carcinoma. Study-wide points: Top tumor clonotypes rose in blood 2 weeks post-radiation, then contracted.

Noted time point: blood 4 weeks post-SBRT, at nephrectomy. Treatment denoted: 15 Gy SBRT to primary tumor, nephrectomy 4 weeks later. Nephrectomy followed 15 Gy stereotactic body radiation by 4 weeks. About this clone itself: Its antigen is undetermined.

V was shortened by 4 bases and J by 2 bases, with 12 bases between the two germline ends. The V gene's germline CDR1 is SGHNT and CDR2 YYREEE (reference sequence). The CDR3 sequence is 15 residues long. The table came from immunoSEQ multiplex PCR; TCRdb's copy has only in-frame clones and leaves some out. The table includes about 78,000 clones, 80% to 90% detected once. V and J are TRBV5-4 and TRBJ2-2, with D tentatively TRBD1 (6 bases). The TCR originated in a woman between 65 and 79 years old with renal cell carcinoma. The sequenced sample was blood, obtained from a patient whose treatment included radiotherapy and nephrectomy. Here the CDR3 reads CASSPTGINTGELFF. The CDR3 nucleotides read TGTGCCAGCAGCCCGACAGGAATTAACACCGGGGAGCTGTTTTTT.